What follows are 16 T cell receptor beta chains derived from one specimen sequenced in a study of cytomegalovirus exposure and HLA in healthy donors. 60 Vbeta and 13 Jbeta primers were used in PCR. The table came from immunoSEQ multiplex PCR; TCRdb's copy has only in-frame clones and leaves some out. Of roughly 190,000 clones in the sample, under 85% were seen once. What was sequenced was PBMCs. These receptors originate from a young woman in good health and CMV-seronegative.

This chain links TRBV5-1 with TRBJ2-3, with TRBD1 identical over 7 bases. Per the germline V gene, CDR1 is SGHRS and CDR2 is YFSETQ. J was trimmed by 6 bases and V by 5 bases; bases with no gene match: 12. The CDR3 is made up of 15 amino acids. DNA of the CDR3: TGCGCCAGCAGGCTATGGACAGGACCCCCGGATACGCAGTATTTT. Protein: CASRLWTGPPDTQYF.

The CDR3 spells CASSSFLAGGETGELFF. CDR3 bases: TGCGCCAGCAGCTCGTTTCTAGCGGGGGGAGAAACCGGGGAGCTGTTTTTT. V gene TRBV5-1 combines with J gene TRBJ2-2; 11 bases line up with TRBD2. From germline, CDR1 is SGHRS and CDR2 YFSETQ. After removal of 3 bases from V and 5 bases from J, the junction contained 9 bases not matched to a gene. This CDR3 has 17 amino acids.

The gene calls are TRBV6-5 and TRBJ1-2; 7 nucleotides agree with TRBD1. V was pared by 2 bases and J by 6 bases, with 9 bases of the junction left unmatched. Germline CDR1 and CDR2: MNHEY and SVGAGI. The CDR3 runs to 15 residues. Here the CDR3 DNA reads TGTGCCAGCAGTTACGGGGGGCAGGGGGAACATGGCTACACCTTC. Protein product: CASSYGGQGEHGYTF.

In its sample, this clone was seen once. V is TRBV19 and J is TRBJ1-2, with 8 bases lining up with TRBD1. The CDR3 spans 15 residues. The junction had 6 bases not matched to a gene; V was cut back by 4 bases and J by 2 bases. Germline lookup yields CDR1 LNHDA and CDR2 SQIVND (reference sequence). The CDR3 DNA follows: TGTGCCAGTAGTAAGACAGGGGCCATCAACTATGGCTACACCTTC. Its translation: CASSKTGAINYGYTF.

As DNA, the CDR3 is TGTGCCAGCAGCCGCGGGACAGGGGGCAACTGGGTAACTAATGAAAAACTGTTTTTT. Its protein is CASSRGTGGNWVTNEKLFF. This chain links TRBV7-9 with TRBJ1-4, with 12 bases aligning to TRBD1. Germline-derived CDR1 and CDR2 are SEHNR and FQNEAQ (reference sequence). The CDR3 runs 19 residues. The J segment lost 1 base and the V segment lost 5 bases, leaving 11 bases of the junction unmatched.

This chain links TRBV7-2 with TRBJ2-5; 9 bases fit TRBD2. Trimming at V came to 1 base and at J to 0 bases, leaving 9 bases not matched to a gene. CDR1 is SGHTA, CDR2 FQGNSA, per germline. The CDR3 is 18 amino acids. CDR3 coding DNA: TGTGCCAGCAGCTTAGGGTGGCGGGGACTAGCAGACCAAGAGACCCAGTACTTC. The encoded protein is CASSLGWRGLADQETQYF.

This chain joins TRBV10-3 and TRBJ1-1; maybe TRBD1 (5 bases). Germline lookup yields CDR1 ENHRY and CDR2 SYGVKD. This CDR3 contains 16 residues. V lost 0 bases and J 1 base, leaving 12 bases between the germline ends. CDR3 residues: CAISESAGNGNTEAFF. The CDR3 DNA is TGTGCCATCAGTGAGTCGGCAGGGAACGGGAACACTGAAGCTTTCTTT.

This chain uses TRBV5-1 with TRBJ1-1; a weak D match, TRBD1 (5 bases). In germline, CDR1 is SGHRS, CDR2 YFSETQ. Deletions cut 1 base from V and 7 bases from J, with 23 bases between. The CDR3 has 17 amino acids. This chain's CDR3 is CASSLIPLGQSSSEAFF. CDR3 sequence (DNA): TGCGCCAGCAGCTTGATACCCTTGGGGCAGAGCTCAAGTGAAGCTTTCTTT.

This clone was detected once. The chain links TRBV28 to TRBJ1-1, with a tentative D call TRBD1 (6 bases). V lost 1 base, J lost 3 bases, and 15 bases lay in between. Germline CDR1 MDHEN, CDR2 SYDVKM. This CDR3 contains 16 residues. In DNA, the CDR3 is TGTGCCAGCAGTTTATCCGAGGAGGGGGGGGACACTGAAGCTTTCTTT. The encoded protein is CASSLSEEGGDTEAFF.

The chain is built from TRBV4-1 and TRBJ2-5; D ambiguous. Germline CDR1 is MGHRA and CDR2 is YSYEKL. The CDR3 length is 15 residues. V dropped 2 bases and J dropped 5 bases, with 15 bases sitting between them. CDR3 coding DNA: TGCGCCAGCAGCCAACCCCTCGTGAGGAGCGAGACCCAGTACTTC. Translating gives CASSQPLVRSETQYF.

The rearrangement uses TRBV4-1 and TRBJ2-7; a weak D match, TRBD1 (5 bases). Germline CDR1 is MGHRA and CDR2 is YSYEKL. Trimming left V 1 base short and J 7 bases short, with 8 bases between. The CDR3 has 12 residues. As DNA, the CDR3 is TGCGCCAGCAGCCAAGGACAGTGGGAGCAGTACTTC. Protein: CASSQGQWEQYF.

The genes are TRBV5-1 and TRBJ2-5; D unresolved. The DNA matches TRBJ2-7 better at its end, which makes the J call doubtful. The CDR3 sequence is 14 residues long. Germline CDR1 SGHRS, CDR2 YFSETQ. This CDR3 is CASSTMAGSYEQYF. As DNA, the CDR3 is TGCGCCAGCAGCACCATGGCAGGCTCCTACGAGCAGTACTTC.

The J gene is TRBJ1-3, the V gene TRBV27; D may be TRBD1 (6 bases). The CDR3 loop spans 14 amino acids. Germline V gene sequence: CDR1 MNHEY, CDR2 SMNVEV (reference sequence). Trimming left V 9 bases short and J 1 base short, with 13 bases between. DNA for the CDR3: TGTGCCAGTCAAGGGGGTTATTCTGGAAACACCATATATTTT. Amino acid sequence: CASQGGYSGNTIYF.

This clone is a singleton in its sample. The CDR3 nucleotides are TGCGCCAGCAGCTTAAACAGGGGGCGCGTGGACGAGCAGTACTTC. Translated, it gives CASSLNRGRVDEQYF. The gene calls are TRBV5-1 and TRBJ2-7; 9 nucleotides align to TRBD1. This CDR3 region has 15 residues. From germline, CDR1 is SGHRS and CDR2 YFSETQ. Trimming removed 2 bases from V and 5 bases from J; junction bases left unmatched: 8.

CDR3 coding DNA: TGTGCCAGCAGCTTCGTCGGCACAGATACGCAGTATTTT. Translated, it gives CASSFVGTDTQYF. The chain recombines TRBV6-5 with TRBJ2-3; D remains unclear. Germline V gene sequence: CDR1 MNHEY, CDR2 SVGAGI. V was clipped by 6 bases and J by 1 base, with 8 bases between them. The CDR3 has 13 residues.

The V call is TRBV5-4, the J call TRBJ2-1; 9 positions match TRBD2. From germline, CDR1 is SGHNT and CDR2 YYREEE (reference sequence). Unmatched junction bases numbered 7, after V lost 2 bases and J lost 4 bases. CDR3 length equals 16 residues. The CDR3 sequence: CASSLDSAGGYNEQFF. In DNA form, the CDR3 reads TGTGCCAGCAGCTTAGATTCGGCGGGGGGGTACAATGAGCAGTTCTTC.